This T cell receptor beta chain was identified during a study of STAT5B mutations in CD4+ large granular lymphocyte leukemia (dated by TCRdb to 2021 to 2024). Regarding the research as a whole: Among the healthy controls, the CDR3 'QG' motif was associated with a particular HLA allele. The study compared the TCRbeta repertoires of patients with CD4+ T-cell large granular lymphocyte leukemia against those of healthy blood donors. Flow cytometry on FACSCanto II or FACSVerse showed that the purified fractions were more than 95% pure among lymphocytes. Study-wide findings and limitations: Each patient's main leukemic clonotypes were private, but approximately 25% of these clonotypes showed up at low frequency in the non-leukemic repertoires of other patients. Greater clonality appeared to be present in CD4-sorted patient repertoires than in healthy CD4+ repertoires, and the difference was retained after the putative leukemic clones were removed. The data were not HLA-matched, and the relatively small sample size could explain the higher clonality seen in CD4+ compared with CD8+ T-LGLL. TRBV06-family usage was enriched among the top patient clones (8/27) compared with healthy controls (2/35).

V ends up 2 bases short and J 2 bases short, with an unmatched junction base count of 2. The germline V gene specifies SGHRS as CDR1 and YFSETQ as CDR2. Including cysteine and phenylalanine, the CDR3 has 15 amino acids. The kept DNA is CDR3 alone, 45 bases in frame from the first base. In regard to this clone: The antigen this receptor binds is unknown. The record has no base qualities; no much larger clone is one base away.

The immunoSEQ assay at survey resolution was applied to genomic DNA for sequencing of TCRbeta rearrangements. The study's processing was this. In the TCR sequencing data, the lowest productive clonotype frequency that could be detected was 2.59 x 10-5. Analyses included only productive TCRbeta rearrangements, meaning complete and in-frame sequences. Sample clonality was computed as Simpson clonality in the immunoSEQ Analyzer version 3.0. Clones were grouped by frequency into very rare, small, medium, large (1-20%) or hyperexpanded (>20%) categories. Generation probabilities were estimated with OLGA 1.2.3, V-gene circos plots were generated with VDJtools, specificities were searched for in VDJdb, and CDR3 motifs were identified with GLIPH. In TCRdb, the immuneACCESS table is reduced to in-frame sequences with V and J assigned. These tables do not hold every clone; where another copy was compared, an unresolved V gene accounts for under half, and the others remain unexplained. V, J and clone size are those of that table, while D and trimming were read from the DNA. The sample yields around 24,000 clones; 55% to 75% were counted once. The ten largest account for about 0.6% of the sample.

Healthy controls were approximately 40 blood donors whose buffy coats came from the Finnish Red Cross blood service. All TCR-sequenced material derived from peripheral blood: patient blood samples and healthy donor buffy coats. Ficoll-Hypaque gradient centrifugation was used to isolate peripheral blood mononuclear cells. For the healthy controls, CD4+ cells were obtained from buffy coats by magnetic purification. Genomic DNA was extracted with the Gentra Puregene Cell and Tissue kit and quantified on a Qubit 2.0 fluorometer. The chain was built from TRBV5-1 and TRBJ2-3; 10 middle bases align to TRBD2. This receptor was identified in a human donor in good health. Sequenced: CD4+ T cells from blood buffy coats. The DNA is TGCGCCAGCAGCTTCCTAGCGGGGGCCACAGATACGCAGTATTTT. This sequence encodes CASSFLAGATDTQYF.